Below, one TCR beta chain is given with its context. What this receptor recognizes is not known. Base qualities are missing; no much larger clone stands one base away. The donors were healthy, HIV-negative adults with no recently reported acute infections or vaccinations. All donors were Caucasian adults living in Nashville, Tennessee, USA. Magnetic negative selection was used to enrich CD4+ T cells, after which naive cells were positively selected on CD45RA and the negative fraction became the memory subset. Blood was collected by leukapheresis, and PBMCs were isolated by Ficoll-Histopaque density gradient centrifugation and then cryopreserved in liquid nitrogen vapor phase. Analytical flow cytometry was used to check the purity and quantity of every magnetically sorted T cell population. Genomic DNA was isolated from every sorted fraction and measured by UV absorbance on a Nanodrop 2000c. Using the deep immunoSEQ assay, multiplex PCR amplified TCR CDR3 regions from genomic DNA. Extracted genomic DNA from each cell subset was spread evenly across all wells of several immunoSEQ 96-well plates, with each plate serving as a replicate. For sorted subsets, 150 to 200 ng genomic DNA, equal to 30,000 to 35,000 T cell genomes, was loaded into each replicate PCR. Purified libraries were quantified with a Qubit 3.0 fluorometer, sized on a Bioanalyzer 2100, and re-quantified with the KAPA Library Quantification kit. A separate single-read 150-cycle Illumina NextSeq 550 flow cell was used to sequence each immunoSEQ 96-well plate. The paper's data handling went like this. Because the immunoSEQ output held only junctional sequences and lacked quality scores, the filtering could not match the filtering applied to full-length reads. To assign V/J genes and CDR3, sequences were annotated using PyIR, a Python wrapper for IgBLAST v1.9, with IMGT germline references. Reads with weak V/J assignments (E-value above 1e-6), missing CDR3, stop codons, out-of-frame junctions, or ambiguous translated residues were removed. A V3J clonotype was defined by an identical inferred V gene, J gene, and CDR3 amino acid sequence. Percentage overlap between repertoires was calculated by dividing the number of shared unique clonotypes by the size of the smaller repertoire. Repertoire richness was assessed with RTK rarefaction, the Chao1 estimator, and Recon v2.1 estimates of unobserved clonotypes. Generation probabilities were computed with OLGA for all TCRbeta clonotypes obtained by the gDNA method from several donors. TCRdb's version of the immuneACCESS table is confined to in-frame rearrangements and falls short of the full clone set. An unresolved V gene accounts for under half of the shortfall where checked; the remainder is of unknown origin. The V and J calls and the clone size are those of that table, but D and trimming were determined from the DNA. The sample table holds about 980,000 clones, of which approximately 76% were seen once. Clones ranked in the top ten supply around 1.5% of the sample.

The source of the sample is a study of shared clonotypes between healthy human individuals (dated by TCRdb to about 2020). At the level of the whole study: The cohort included three men and a couple of women between 18 and 49 years of age. Between about 0.9 and 9 billion PBMCs per donor were obtained by leukapheresis. For each donor, three plates each were used for CD4 naive and CD4 memory, two plates were used for CD8 naive, and one plate was used for CD8 memory. To increase sequencing depth and limit assay-specific biases, different laboratories used diverse techniques to prepare libraries and sequence TCR repertoires. To estimate repertoire size and how much clonotype sharing occurs between individuals, the study deeply sequenced the blood TCR repertoires of five healthy adults. Overall study results and their limits: The small number of donors limited the genetic and exposure-history diversity represented. Naive subsets generally had larger estimated clonotype richness than memory subsets did. Even with the large sequencing depth, rarefaction of the sorted-subset datasets indicated that sequencing was incomplete. Only blood was sampled, and tissue TCR repertoires likely differ from those in blood. Pairwise subsampling led to the expectation that sequencing depth would affect the degree of clonotype sharing among donors. Sharing across four donors was observed for approximately 5% of naive CD4, under 4% of naive CD8, around 2.5% of memory CD4, and around 0.4% of memory CD8 clonotypes. Compared with non-shared clonotypes, clonotypes shared by all four sorted-subset donors had higher generation probabilities.

Trimming removed 5 bases from V and 5 bases from J, leaving 18 bases between the germline ends. Per the germline V gene (reference sequence), SEHNR is the CDR1 and FQNEAQ is the CDR2. The CDR3 runs 16 amino acids, cysteine and phenylalanine included. The read is trimmed to its CDR3 DNA, 48 bases read in frame from base 1. Source material: memory CD4+ T cells sorted from blood. What the cell subset or site label conveys for this sample: CD45RA-negative fraction. This sequence originates from a man aged 18 to 35 in good health. The receptor chain draws on TRBV7-9 and TRBJ2-2, with TRBD1 tentatively as D gene (6 bases match). CDR3 sequence: CASSQGQPFKTGELFF. Here is the DNA: TGTGCCAGCAGCCAAGGACAGCCTTTTAAGACCGGGGAGCTGTTTTTT.